A selection of T cell receptor beta chains follows, all from one sample in a study of Ad26.COV2.S vaccination and SARS-CoV-2 variants. Profiled with immunoSEQ multiplex PCR; TCRdb holds only in-frame clones, not every one. The data contain approximately 280,000 clones, 80% to 90% of them singletons. The sequenced sample was peripheral blood, obtained in a trial of Ad26.COV2.S vaccine versus placebo. These receptors came from a person aged 18-65 years who received the Ad26.COV2.S COVID-19 vaccine or a placebo. CDR3s include the opening cysteine and the closing phenylalanine or tryptophan. Fields, in order: V gene, D gene, CDR3 length, J gene, clone size, CDR3 DNA, CDR3 protein. A D gene is named only where the DNA matches it firmly. Clone size is not always given. Where it is, it says once, few, many or a class for expanded clones.

TRBV12-3/TRBV12-4	NA	12	TRBJ2-1	NA	TGTGCCAGCAGTTTTAGTGTAAATGAGCAGTTCTTC	CASSFSVNEQFF
TRBV18	NA	15	TRBJ1-5	NA	TGTGCCAGCTCACCGGGGGACGGGGAGAATCAGCCCCAGCATTTT	CASSPGDGENQPQHF
TRBV7-3	NA	13	TRBJ2-2	NA	TGTGCCAGCAGCCGCACTAACACCGGGGAGCTGTTTTTT	CASSRTNTGELFF
TRBV3-1/TRBV3-2	NA	12	TRBJ2-3	NA	TGTGCCAGCAGCCAAGACACAGATACGCAGTATTTT	CASSQDTDTQYF
TRBV19	NA	15	TRBJ1-4	NA	TGTGCCAGTAGTCTAAAAGAGAGTGATAATGAAAAACTGTTTTTT	CASSLKESDNEKLFF
TRBV28	TRBD1	12	TRBJ2-7	NA	TGTGCCAGTGCCTCCGGGACAGCCGGGCAGTACTTC	CASASGTAGQYF
TRBV6-5	NA	14	TRBJ1-2	NA	TGTGCCAGCAGGCATTCCGGTGGAGGGGATGGCTACACCTTC	CASRHSGGGDGYTF
TRBV14	NA	16	TRBJ1-3	NA	TGTGCCAGCAGCCAAGAGCTCGGGTCCCACGGAAACACCATATATTTT	CASSQELGSHGNTIYF
TRBV7-7	TRBD1	16	TRBJ2-1	NA	TGTGCTAGCAGCCCGGGACAGGGGGAATCCTACAATGAGCAGTTCTTC	CASSPGQGESYNEQFF
TRBV18	NA	13	TRBJ1-5	NA	TGTGCCAGCTCTCAGACAGGCAATCAGCCCCAGCATTTT	CASSQTGNQPQHF
TRBV11-2	TRBD2	18	TRBJ2-7	once	TGTGCCAGCAGCTTAGACCCACAGACTAGCTTGGGGCCCTACGAGCAGTACTTC	CASSLDPQTSLGPYEQYF
TRBV6-5	TRBD2	13	TRBJ2-7	NA	TGTGCCAGCAGTTTCGGACTAGCGGGGGAGCAGTACTTC	CASSFGLAGEQYF
TRBV9	NA	14	TRBJ1-5	NA	TGTGCCAGCAGCTCCGGACAGTCCAATCAGCCCCAGCATTTT	CASSSGQSNQPQHF
TRBV28	NA	11	TRBJ1-1	few	TGTGCCAGCAGTTTGAGGACTGAAGCTTTCTTT	CASSLRTEAFF
TRBV11-3	NA	14	TRBJ1-1	NA	TGTGCCAGCAGCTTAGGTGGGGGCGGCACTGAAGCTTTCTTT	CASSLGGGGTEAFF
TRBV11-3	NA	13	TRBJ2-2	NA	TGTGCCAGCAGAAAAGCGAACACCGGGGAGCTGTTTTTT	CASRKANTGELFF
TRBV4-2	NA	16	TRBJ1-1	NA	TGTGCCAGCAGCCTACCTTCGGGGGCCTTAAACACTGAAGCTTTCTTT	CASSLPSGALNTEAFF
TRBV19	TRBD1	15	TRBJ2-7	NA	TGTGCCAGTAGGGCGCCTACAGGGGTCCGTAACGAGCAGTACTTC	CASRAPTGVRNEQYF
TRBV6-5	NA	15	TRBJ1-1	NA	TGTGCCAGCAGTTACTCGGTCCAGGTGAACACTGAAGCTTTCTTT	CASSYSVQVNTEAFF
TRBV19	NA	14	TRBJ2-2	NA	TGTGCCAGTAGTAAGAACCCTAACACCGGGGAGCTGTTTTTT	CASSKNPNTGELFF
TRBV7-2	NA	18	TRBJ2-7	NA	TGTGCCAGCAGCCAGGGCTACCAATTAGTCGCCTCGCCCTACGAGCAGTACTTC	CASSQGYQLVASPYEQYF
TRBV7-2	NA	15	TRBJ2-7	NA	TGTGCCAGCAGCTTGGACGACAAGAGCTCCTACGAGCAGTACTTC	CASSLDDKSSYEQYF
TRBV2	NA	15	TRBJ1-4	once	TGTGCCAGCAGCCGAGGGGGTAGACCTAATGAAAAACTGTTTTTT	CASSRGGRPNEKLFF
TRBV20-1	NA	11	TRBJ2-3	NA	TGCAGTGCTAGAGCACTTGATACGCAGTATTTT	CSARALDTQYF
TRBV7-8	NA	12	TRBJ1-1	NA	TGTGCCAGCAGCTTAGTTTTGGATAGGGCTTTCTTT	CASSLVLDRAFF
TRBV7-2	TRBD2	15	TRBJ2-3	once	TGTGCCAGCAGCCCCCTGGCTAGCGGCTCAGATACGCAGTATTTT	CASSPLASGSDTQYF
TRBV10-1	NA	13	TRBJ1-2	NA	TGCGCCAGCAGTACCGGGACTAACTATGGCTACACCTTC	CASSTGTNYGYTF
TRBV5-1	TRBD2	16	TRBJ2-1	NA	TGCGCCAGCAGCTGGACTAGCGGGAACTCCTACAATGAGCAGTTCTTC	CASSWTSGNSYNEQFF
TRBV28	NA	12	TRBJ2-7	NA	TGTGCCAGCAGTCGACAGTTCTACGAGCAGTACTTC	CASSRQFYEQYF
TRBV9	TRBD1	16	TRBJ2-3	NA	TGTGCCAGCAGCGTCGGACAGGGTCTTAGGACAGATACGCAGTATTTT	CASSVGQGLRTDTQYF
TRBV27	TRBD1	15	TRBJ2-6	NA	TGTGCCAGCAGTCCCACAGGGGTGGGGGCCAACGTCCTGACTTTC	CASSPTGVGANVLTF
TRBV3-1/TRBV3-2	NA	13	TRBJ2-5	NA	TGTGCCAGCAGCTATTTGGGCGGAGAGACCCAGTACTTC	CASSYLGGETQYF
TRBV18	TRBD2	19	TRBJ2-3	NA	TGTGCCAGCTCACCCAGGCCGACCGGACTAGCGGGCAGCACAGATACGCAGTATTTT	CASSPRPTGLAGSTDTQYF